Only one count was recorded for the clone carrying this TCR beta chain. Germline CDR1 reads MNHEY; CDR2 reads SVGAGI. The CDR3 covers 14 residues. The V end was cut by 6 bases, the J end by 0 bases, with 8 bases between. These data originate in a study of OX40 agonist ivuxolimab in advanced cancers. Method: immunoSEQ multiplex PCR; TCRdb's copy keeps in-frame clones and lacks some. This repertoire shows about 110,000 clones, 75% to 95% found once; its top ten account for around 0.48%. Sequencing used CD4+ or CD8+ T cells sorted from blood, obtained in a trial of the OX40 agonist ivuxolimab. The chain uses TRBV6-5 and TRBJ1-4; maybe TRBD1 (5 bases). The clonotype originates from an adult with an advanced solid tumor such as melanoma, head and neck, liver or kidney cancer. In nucleotides, the CDR3 is TGTGCCAGCAGACTGGGGGCAACTAATGAAAAACTGTTTTTT. It encodes CASRLGATNEKLFF.